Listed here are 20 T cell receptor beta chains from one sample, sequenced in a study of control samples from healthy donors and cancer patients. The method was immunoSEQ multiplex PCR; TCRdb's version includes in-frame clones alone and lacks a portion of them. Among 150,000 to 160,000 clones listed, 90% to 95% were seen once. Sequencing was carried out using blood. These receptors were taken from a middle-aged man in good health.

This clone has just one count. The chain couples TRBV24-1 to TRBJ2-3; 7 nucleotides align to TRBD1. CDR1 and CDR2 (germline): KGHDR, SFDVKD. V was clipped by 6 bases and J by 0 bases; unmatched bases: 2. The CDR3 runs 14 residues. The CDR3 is CATSLQGSTDTQYF. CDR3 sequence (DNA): TGTGCCACCAGTTTACAGGGGAGCACAGATACGCAGTATTTT.

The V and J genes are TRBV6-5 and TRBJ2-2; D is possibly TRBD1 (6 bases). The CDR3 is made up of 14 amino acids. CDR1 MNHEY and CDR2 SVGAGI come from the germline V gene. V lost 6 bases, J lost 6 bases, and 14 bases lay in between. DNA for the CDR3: TGTGCCAGCAGAGGCATTGGGACATCCGGGGAGCTGTTTTTT. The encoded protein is CASRGIGTSGELFF.

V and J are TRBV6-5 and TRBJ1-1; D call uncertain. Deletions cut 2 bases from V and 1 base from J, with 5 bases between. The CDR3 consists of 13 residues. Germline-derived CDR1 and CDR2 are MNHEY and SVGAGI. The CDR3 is CASSYAKNTEAFF. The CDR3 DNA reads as TGTGCCAGCAGTTACGCGAAGAACACTGAAGCTTTCTTT.

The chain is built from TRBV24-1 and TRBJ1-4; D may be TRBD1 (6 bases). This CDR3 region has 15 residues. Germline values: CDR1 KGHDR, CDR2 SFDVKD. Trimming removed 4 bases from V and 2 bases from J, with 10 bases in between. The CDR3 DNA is TGTGCCACCAGTGAAAGGACAGCGACTAATGAAAAACTGTTTTTT. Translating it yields CATSERTATNEKLFF.

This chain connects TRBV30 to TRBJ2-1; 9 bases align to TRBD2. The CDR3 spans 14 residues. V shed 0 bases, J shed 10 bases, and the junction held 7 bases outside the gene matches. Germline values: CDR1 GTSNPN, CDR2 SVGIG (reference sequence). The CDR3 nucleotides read TGTGCCTGGAGTGTCGCCCTAGCGGGGACCGAGCAGTTCTTC. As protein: CAWSVALAGTEQFF. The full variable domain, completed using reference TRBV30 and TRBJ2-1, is SQTIHQWPATLVQPVGSPLSLECTVEGTSNPNLYWYRQAAGRGLQLLFYSVGIGQISSEVPQNLSASRPQDRQFILSSKKLLLSDSGFYLCAWSVALAGTEQFFGPGTRLTVL.

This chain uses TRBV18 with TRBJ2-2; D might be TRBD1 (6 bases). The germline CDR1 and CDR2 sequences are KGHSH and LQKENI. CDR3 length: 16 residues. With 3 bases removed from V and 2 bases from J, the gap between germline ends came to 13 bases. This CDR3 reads CASSPSTGFNTGELFF. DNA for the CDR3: TGTGCCAGCTCACCGTCCACAGGGTTCAACACCGGGGAGCTGTTTTTT.

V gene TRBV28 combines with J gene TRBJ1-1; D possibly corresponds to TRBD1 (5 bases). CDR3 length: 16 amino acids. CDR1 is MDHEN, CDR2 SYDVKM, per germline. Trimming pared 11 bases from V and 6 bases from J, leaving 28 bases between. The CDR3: CAPGTKGQGSSAEAFF. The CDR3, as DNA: TGTGCCCCGGGAACAAAGGGGCAGGGCAGCTCGGCTGAAGCTTTCTTT.

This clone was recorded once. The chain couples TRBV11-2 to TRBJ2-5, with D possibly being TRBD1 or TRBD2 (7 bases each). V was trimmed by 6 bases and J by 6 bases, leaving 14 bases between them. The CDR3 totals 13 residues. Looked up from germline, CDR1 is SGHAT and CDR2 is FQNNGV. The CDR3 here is CASRGGGEKTQYF. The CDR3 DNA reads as TGTGCCAGCAGGGGAGGGGGCGAAAAGACCCAGTACTTC.

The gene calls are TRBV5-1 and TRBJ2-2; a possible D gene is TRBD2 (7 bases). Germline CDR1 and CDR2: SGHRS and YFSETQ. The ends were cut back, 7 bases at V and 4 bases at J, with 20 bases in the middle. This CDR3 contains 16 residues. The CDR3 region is CASSAWGGLGTGELFF. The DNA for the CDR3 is TGCGCCAGCTCTGCCTGGGGGGGCCTCGGCACCGGGGAGCTGTTTTTT. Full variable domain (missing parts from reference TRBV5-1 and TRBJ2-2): KAGVTQTPRYLIKTRGQQVTLSCSPISGHRSVSWYQQTPGQGLQFLFEYFSETQRNKGNFPGRFSGRQFSNSRSEMNVSTLELGDSALYLCASSAWGGLGTGELFFGEGSRLTVL.

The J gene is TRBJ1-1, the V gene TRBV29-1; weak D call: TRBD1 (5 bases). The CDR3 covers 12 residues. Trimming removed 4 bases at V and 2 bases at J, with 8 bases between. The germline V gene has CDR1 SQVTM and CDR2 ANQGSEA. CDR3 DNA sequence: TGCAGCGTTGGACAGCTAAACACTGAAGCTTTCTTT. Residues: CSVGQLNTEAFF.

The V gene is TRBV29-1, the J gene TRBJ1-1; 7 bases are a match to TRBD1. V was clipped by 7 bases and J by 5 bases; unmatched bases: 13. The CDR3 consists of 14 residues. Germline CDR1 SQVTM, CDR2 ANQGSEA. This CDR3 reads CSGRIQGSGTEAFF. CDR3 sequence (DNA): TGCAGCGGACGTATACAGGGGTCGGGAACTGAAGCTTTCTTT.

The DNA for the CDR3 is TGTGCCAGCAGTCCCTCCCGACAGGGGGTTTGGAATCAGCCCCAGCATTTT. This gives the protein CASSPSRQGVWNQPQHF. The V call is TRBV6-2 or TRBV6-3, the J call TRBJ1-5; 9 bases are a match to TRBD1. CDR3 size: 17 residues. Trimming removed 5 bases from V and 4 bases from J; junction bases left unmatched: 12. Germline V gene lookup returns CDR1 MNHEY and CDR2 SVGEGT.

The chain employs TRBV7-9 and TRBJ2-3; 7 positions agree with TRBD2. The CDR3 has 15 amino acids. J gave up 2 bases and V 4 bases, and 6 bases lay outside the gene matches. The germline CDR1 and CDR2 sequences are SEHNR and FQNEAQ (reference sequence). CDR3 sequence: CASSYRDYTTDTQYF. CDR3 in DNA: TGTGCCAGCAGCTACCGGGACTATACCACAGATACGCAGTATTTT.

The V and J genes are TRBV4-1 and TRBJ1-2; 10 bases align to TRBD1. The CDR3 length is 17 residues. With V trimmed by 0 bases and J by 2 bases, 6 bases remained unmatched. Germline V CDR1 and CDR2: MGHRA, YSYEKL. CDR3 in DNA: TGCGCCAGCAGCCAAGATCGTCGACAGGGGGCGAACTATGGCTACACCTTC. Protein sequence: CASSQDRRQGANYGYTF.

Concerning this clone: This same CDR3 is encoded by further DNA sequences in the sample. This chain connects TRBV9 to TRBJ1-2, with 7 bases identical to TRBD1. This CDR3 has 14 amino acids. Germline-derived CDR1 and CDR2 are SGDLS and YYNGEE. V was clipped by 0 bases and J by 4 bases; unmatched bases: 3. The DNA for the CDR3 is TGTGCCAGCAGCGTAGGGACAGGCATCTATGGCTACACCTTC. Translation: CASSVGTGIYGYTF.

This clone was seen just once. For the CDR3, the DNA is TGTGCCAGCAGGACCGGACAGTTTAATGAAAAACTGTTTTTT. Its translation: CASRTGQFNEKLFF. V usage is TRBV6-1 and J usage is TRBJ1-4; perhaps TRBD1 as D (6 bases). The V end lost 6 bases, the J end lost 4 bases, and 12 bases lay between the germline ends. This CDR3 comprises 14 residues. Germline CDR1 MNHNS, CDR2 SASEGT.

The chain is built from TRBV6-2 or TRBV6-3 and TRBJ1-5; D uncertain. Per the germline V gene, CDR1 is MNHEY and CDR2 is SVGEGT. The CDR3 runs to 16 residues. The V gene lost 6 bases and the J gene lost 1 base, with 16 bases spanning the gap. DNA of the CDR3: TGTGCCAGCAGCCCAGAGAGCGGCGGCAGCAATCAGCCCCAGCATTTT. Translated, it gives CASSPESGGSNQPQHF.

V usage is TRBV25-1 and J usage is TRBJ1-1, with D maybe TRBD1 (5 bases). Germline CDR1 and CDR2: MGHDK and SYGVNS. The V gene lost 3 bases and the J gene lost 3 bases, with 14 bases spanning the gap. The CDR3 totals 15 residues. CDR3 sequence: CASSEQGGMDTEAFF. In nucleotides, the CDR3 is TGTGCCAGCAGTGAGCAGGGCGGAATGGACACTGAAGCTTTCTTT. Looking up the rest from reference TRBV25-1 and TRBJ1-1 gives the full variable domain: EADIYQTPRYLVIGTGKKITLECSQTMGHDKMYWYQQDPGMELHLIHYSYGVNSTEKGDLSSESTVSRIRTEHFPLTLESARPSHTSQYLCASSEQGGMDTEAFFGQGTRLTVV.

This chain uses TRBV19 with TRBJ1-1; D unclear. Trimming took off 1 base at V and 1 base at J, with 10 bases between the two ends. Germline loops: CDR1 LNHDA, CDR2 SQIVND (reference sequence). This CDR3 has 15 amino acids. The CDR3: CASSIGGWQNTEAFF. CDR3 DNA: TGTGCCAGTAGTATAGGGGGTTGGCAGAACACTGAAGCTTTCTTT.

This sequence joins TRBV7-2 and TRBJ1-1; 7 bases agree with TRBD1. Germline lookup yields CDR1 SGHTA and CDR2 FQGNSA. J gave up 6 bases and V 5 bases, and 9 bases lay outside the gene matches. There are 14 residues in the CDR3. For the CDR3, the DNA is TGTGCCAGCAGCACAGGACAGGTGGGGGCTGAAGCTTTCTTT. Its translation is CASSTGQVGAEAFF.